These 22 T cell receptor beta chains originate from one sample sequenced in a study of cytomegalovirus exposure and HLA in healthy donors. Primers included in the PCR were 60 Vbeta and 13 Jbeta primers. Generated by immunoSEQ multiplex PCR, the TCRdb table keeps only in-frame clones and is missing some. The top ten hold 2% to 3% of the sample, which has 200,000 to 250,000 clones, about two thirds seen once. What was sequenced was PBMCs. The receptors stem from a man in his forties or fifties in good health and CMV-seropositive.

J is TRBJ2-5 and V is TRBV7-2, with TRBD2 matching over 9 bases. Germline V lookup: CDR1 SGHTA, CDR2 FQGNSA. This CDR3 region has 16 residues. The V and J ends lost 4 bases and 5 bases, in that order; junction bases with no gene match: 11. The CDR3 is CASSSGAGGPPETQYF. The CDR3, as DNA: TGTGCCAGCAGCTCAGGGGCGGGGGGGCCCCCCGAGACCCAGTACTTC.

The chain combines TRBV4-1 with TRBJ2-7; D remains unclear. Germline V gives CDR1 MGHRA, CDR2 YSYEKL. Trimming removed 0 bases at V and 0 bases at J, with 15 bases between. The CDR3 is 17 amino acids. Written as DNA, the CDR3 is TGCGCCAGCAGCCAAGAATGGTCCAGGATCTACTCCTACGAGCAGTACTTC. Amino acid sequence: CASSQEWSRIYSYEQYF.

This chain links TRBV5-1 with TRBJ1-1; 7 nucleotides align to TRBD1. Germline V gives CDR1 SGHRS, CDR2 YFSETQ. This CDR3 region has 15 residues. The J segment lost 1 base and the V segment lost 4 bases, leaving 7 bases of the junction unmatched. Written as DNA, the CDR3 is TGCGCCAGCAGCCTCACAGGGGAAGGGAACACTGAAGCTTTCTTT. Translating gives CASSLTGEGNTEAFF.

The chain couples TRBV6-1 to TRBJ2-5, with D possibly TRBD1 on 6 matching bases. There are 14 residues in the CDR3. Trimming took 3 bases from V and 2 from J, leaving 10 bases between them. Germline CDR1 is MNHNS and CDR2 is SASEGT. CDR3: CASSDRGQQETQYF. The DNA of the CDR3 is TGTGCCAGCAGTGACCGTGGACAGCAAGAGACCCAGTACTTC.

This clone appeared a few times. The J gene is TRBJ1-4, the V gene TRBV19; no clear D. Germline lookup yields CDR1 LNHDA and CDR2 SQIVND (reference sequence). The CDR3 is 15 amino acids. Between the trimmed V and J ends, which lost 3 bases and 8 bases, there was a span of 16 bases. The CDR3 DNA reads as TGTGCCAGTAGTATCCGAAGCGGCAGGCGCGAAAAACTGTTTTTT. This encodes CASSIRSGRREKLFF. The whole variable domain, filled in from reference TRBV19 and TRBJ1-4, reads DGGITQSPKYLFRKEGQNVTLSCEQNLNHDAMYWYRQDPGQGLRLIYYSQIVNDFQKGDIAEGYSVSREKKESFPLTVTSAQKNPTAFYLCASSIRSGRREKLFFGSGTQLSVL.

This chain connects TRBV25-1 to TRBJ2-3; TRBD2 might be the D (5 bases). The CDR3 is 17 amino acids. Trimming removed 3 bases from V and 0 bases from J, with 16 bases in between. Germline V gene lookup returns CDR1 MGHDK and CDR2 SYGVNS. CDR3 DNA sequence: TGTGCCAGCAGTGAGGGGTCTGCGGGTCCTAGCACAGATACGCAGTATTTT. Translation gives CASSEGSAGPSTDTQYF.

V and J are TRBV25-1 and TRBJ1-4, with 9 bases aligning to TRBD1. The CDR3 is 15 residues long. The J segment lost 5 bases and the V segment lost 7 bases, leaving 8 bases of the junction unmatched. Per germline, CDR1 MGHDK and CDR2 SYGVNS. For the CDR3, the DNA is TGTGCCAGCACCAACCGACAGGGGGGAAATGAAAAACTGTTTTTT. Encoded protein: CASTNRQGGNEKLFF.

The chain is built from TRBV7-3 and TRBJ2-3; 8 bases agree with TRBD1. J lost 5 bases, V lost 5 bases, and 6 bases had no gene match. The germline V gene has CDR1 SGHTA and CDR2 FQGTGA. This CDR3 is built from 14 residues. The chain's CDR3 is CASSRNDRGDTQYF. CDR3 in DNA: TGTGCCAGCAGCCGGAACGACAGGGGAGATACGCAGTATTTT.

This clone was recorded only once. The rearrangement uses TRBV5-1 and TRBJ2-7; 9 nucleotides match TRBD1. Trimming took 0 bases from V and 6 from J; bases not matched to a gene: 4. CDR1 and CDR2 from the germline V gene are SGHRS and YFSETQ. CDR3 length: 14 residues. CDR3 bases: TGCGCCAGCAGCTTGGGGGGACAGGGAACCGAGCAGTACTTC. Its translation is CASSLGGQGTEQYF.

The table lists this clone with a few counts. CDR3 nucleotides: TGCGCCAGCGCCGGGACAGCCGAACCCAATTCACCCCTCCACTTT. Amino acid sequence: CASAGTAEPNSPLHF. V gene TRBV5-1 combines with J gene TRBJ1-6; 7 nucleotides align to TRBD1. The CDR3 runs 15 residues. The germline CDR1 and CDR2 sequences are SGHRS and YFSETQ. The J segment lost 7 bases and the V segment lost 7 bases, leaving 11 bases of the junction unmatched.

The chain is built from TRBV4-3 and TRBJ2-3; D possibly corresponds to TRBD1 (6 bases). Looked up from germline, CDR1 is LGHNA and CDR2 is YSLEER. The CDR3 loop spans 14 amino acids. Between the trimmed V and J ends, which lost 4 bases and 3 bases, there was a span of 11 bases. CDR3 region: CASSPGHGTDTQYF. The CDR3 region has the DNA TGCGCCAGCAGCCCGGGACACGGGACAGATACGCAGTATTTT.

V gene TRBV2 combines with J gene TRBJ1-4; TRBD1 matches at 11 bases. Germline trimming cut 6 bases from V and 8 bases from J; bases unmatched to any gene: 5. CDR1 is SNHLY, CDR2 FYNNEI, per germline. This CDR3 region has 14 residues. CDR3 residues: CASRGQGGGEKLFF. The CDR3 DNA reads TGTGCCAGCAGGGGACAGGGGGGAGGCGAAAAACTGTTTTTT.

V gene TRBV28 combines with J gene TRBJ1-2; maybe TRBD1 (5 bases). The CDR3 is 13 amino acids. Germline CDR1 and CDR2: MDHEN and SYDVKM. Trimming left V 1 base short and J 8 bases short, with 11 bases between. CDR3 loop: CASSLLGGYGYTF. Here the CDR3 DNA reads TGTGCCAGCAGTTTATTGGGGGGATACGGCTACACCTTC.

This chain connects TRBV6-1 to TRBJ1-1; maybe TRBD1 (6 bases). The CDR3 is made up of 14 amino acids. Germline-derived CDR1 and CDR2 are MNHNS and SASEGT. The V end lost 7 bases, the J end lost 4 bases, and 16 bases lay between the germline ends. The CDR3 DNA sequence: TGTGCCAGCAAGGGGGAAGGAGAGGTCACTGAAGCTTTCTTT. Amino acids: CASKGEGEVTEAFF.

The gene calls are TRBV5-1 and TRBJ2-5; 8 bases align to TRBD2. V lost 3 bases, J lost 5 bases, and 6 bases stayed unmatched. The CDR3 loop spans 14 amino acids. CDR1 is SGHRS and CDR2 is YFSETQ in the germline V gene. This chain's CDR3 is CASSYGSGEETQYF. CDR3 sequence (DNA): TGCGCCAGCAGCTACGGTAGCGGGGAGGAGACCCAGTACTTC.

V is TRBV11-3 and J is TRBJ2-2, with 8 bases lining up with TRBD1. With 6 bases clipped from V and 9 bases from J, the junction kept 9 bases outside the gene matches. The germline CDR1 and CDR2 sequences are SGHNT and YENEEA. The CDR3 contains 14 residues. The CDR3 reads CASRATGEARELFF. The DNA of the CDR3 is TGTGCCAGCAGGGCGACAGGGGAGGCGAGGGAGCTGTTTTTT.

The chain combines TRBV2 with TRBJ2-5; D is unresolved. There are 14 residues in the CDR3. Per the germline V gene, CDR1 is SNHLY and CDR2 is FYNNEI. The V end lost 1 base, the J end lost 1 base, and 7 bases lay between the germline ends. CDR3 region: CASSEGPSQETQYF. The CDR3, as DNA: TGTGCCAGCAGTGAAGGGCCGTCCCAAGAGACCCAGTACTTC.

The genes are TRBV5-1 and TRBJ1-4; possible D gene TRBD1, 5 bases. From germline, CDR1 is SGHRS and CDR2 YFSETQ. The CDR3 has 14 amino acids. Trimming left V 3 bases short and J 5 bases short, with 11 bases between. CDR3 loop: CASSWGRGNEKLFF. CDR3 DNA: TGCGCCAGCAGCTGGGGGAGGGGAAATGAAAAACTGTTTTTT. Based on the CDR3 plus reference TRBV5-1 and TRBJ1-4, the full variable domain is KAGVTQTPRYLIKTRGQQVTLSCSPISGHRSVSWYQQTPGQGLQFLFEYFSETQRNKGNFPGRFSGRQFSNSRSEMNVSTLELGDSALYLCASSWGRGNEKLFFGSGTQLSVL.

This clone appeared a few times. The V and J genes are TRBV28 and TRBJ2-3; 9 positions agree with TRBD2. This CDR3 contains 17 residues. Germline CDR1 and CDR2: MDHEN and SYDVKM. The V gene end was trimmed by 6 bases and the J gene end by 4 bases; junction bases not matched to a gene: 14. The CDR3 protein is CASSSLAGASESDTQYF. The CDR3 bases are TGTGCCAGCAGCTCTTTAGCGGGGGCTTCGGAGTCAGATACGCAGTATTTT.

The chain joins TRBV7-2 to TRBJ1-6; no clear D gene. The CDR3 sequence is 15 residues long. Germline V gene sequence: CDR1 SGHTA, CDR2 FQGNSA. The V end was cut by 2 bases, the J end by 5 bases, with 10 bases between. CDR3 DNA: TGTGCCAGCAGCTTATTGGCAGCGAATAATTCACCCCTCCACTTT. Translated, it gives CASSLLAANNSPLHF.

The chain combines TRBV11-2 with TRBJ2-5, with a weak D call TRBD2 (7 bases). There are 18 residues in the CDR3. Germline assignment: CDR1 SGHAT and CDR2 FQNNGV. Trimming took off 5 bases at V and 5 bases at J, with 27 bases between the two ends. The DNA of the CDR3 is TGTGCCAGCAGCACCCGTATACGGCGGGGGCTAGAAGAGGAGACCCAGTACTTC. Translated: CASSTRIRRGLEEETQYF.

In its sample, this clone was seen a few times. CDR3 region: CAISSQGSGANVLTF. CDR3 nucleotide sequence: TGTGCCATCAGTTCACAGGGATCTGGGGCCAACGTCCTGACTTTC. V is TRBV10-3 and J is TRBJ2-6; possibly TRBD1 for D (6 bases). Trimming cost V 5 bases and J 1 base, with 9 bases left between them. CDR1 and CDR2 (germline): ENHRY, SYGVKD. The CDR3 has 15 residues.